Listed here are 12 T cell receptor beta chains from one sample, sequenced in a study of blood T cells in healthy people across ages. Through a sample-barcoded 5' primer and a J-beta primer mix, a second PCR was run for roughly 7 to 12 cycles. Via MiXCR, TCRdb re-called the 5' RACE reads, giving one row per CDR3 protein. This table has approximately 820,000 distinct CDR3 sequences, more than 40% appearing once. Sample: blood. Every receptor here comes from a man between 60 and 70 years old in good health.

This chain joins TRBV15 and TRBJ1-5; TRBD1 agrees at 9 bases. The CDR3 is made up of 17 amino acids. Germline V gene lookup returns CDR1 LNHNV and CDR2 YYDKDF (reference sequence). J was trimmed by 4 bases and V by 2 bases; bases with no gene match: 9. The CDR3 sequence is CATSRFSGTGKNQPQHF. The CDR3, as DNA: TGTGCCACCAGCAGATTCTCCGGGACAGGGAAAAATCAGCCCCAGCATTTT.

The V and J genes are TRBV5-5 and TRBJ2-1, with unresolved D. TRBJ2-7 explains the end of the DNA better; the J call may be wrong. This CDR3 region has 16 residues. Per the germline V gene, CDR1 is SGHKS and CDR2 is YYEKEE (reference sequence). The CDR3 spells CASSLGVHGAYNEQYF. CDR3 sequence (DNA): TGTGCCAGCAGCTTGGGAGTGCACGGCGCCTACAATGAGCAGTACTTC.

CDR3 coding DNA: TGTGCCAGCAGCGCTCGACAGGGGGCTAACCGCCAAGAGACCCAGTACTTC. Amino acids: CASSARQGANRQETQYF. The chain carries TRBV7-6 and TRBJ2-5; 10 positions agree with TRBD1. The germline V gene encodes CDR1 SGHVS and CDR2 FNYEAQ. The trim removed 5 bases at V and 1 base at J, leaving 10 bases unmatched. This CDR3 is 17 amino acids long.

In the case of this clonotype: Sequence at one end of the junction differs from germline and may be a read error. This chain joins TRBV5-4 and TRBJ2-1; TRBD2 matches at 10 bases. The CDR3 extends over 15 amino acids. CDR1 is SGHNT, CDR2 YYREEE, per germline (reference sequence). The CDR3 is CVSSFSAGGHNEQFF. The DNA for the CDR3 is TGTGTCAGCAGCTTTTCAGCGGGGGGGCACAATGAGCAGTTCTTC.

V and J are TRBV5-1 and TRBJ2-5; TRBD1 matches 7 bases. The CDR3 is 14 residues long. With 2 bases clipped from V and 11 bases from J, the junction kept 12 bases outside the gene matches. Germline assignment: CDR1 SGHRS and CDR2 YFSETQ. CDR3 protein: CASSLQGWLNEQYF. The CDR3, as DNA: TGCGCCAGCAGCTTACAGGGGTGGCTTAATGAGCAGTACTTC.

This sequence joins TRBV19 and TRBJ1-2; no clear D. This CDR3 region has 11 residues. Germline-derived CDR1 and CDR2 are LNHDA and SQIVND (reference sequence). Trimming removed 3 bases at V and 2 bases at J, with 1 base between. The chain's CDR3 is CASSMNYGYTF. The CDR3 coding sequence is TGTGCCAGTAGTATGAACTATGGCTACACCTTC.

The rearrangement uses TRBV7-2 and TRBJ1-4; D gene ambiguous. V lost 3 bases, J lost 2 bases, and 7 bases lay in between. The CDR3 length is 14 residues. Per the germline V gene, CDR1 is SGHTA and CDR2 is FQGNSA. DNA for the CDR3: TGTGCCAGCAGCTTCGCTTTGACTAATGAAAAACTGTTTTTT. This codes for CASSFALTNEKLFF.

The CDR3 coding sequence is TGCGCCAGCACCCTCCAAGATTCGAACACTGAAGCTTTCTTT. Translating gives CASTLQDSNTEAFF. V usage is TRBV5-1 and J usage is TRBJ1-1; D is undetermined. The V gene's germline CDR1 is SGHRS and CDR2 YFSETQ. The CDR3 totals 14 residues. Trimming took 6 bases from V and 1 from J, leaving 13 bases between them.

The CDR3 spells CSARDGLAGSEQFF. The DNA for the CDR3 is TGCAGTGCTAGAGATGGACTAGCGGGGAGTGAGCAGTTCTTC. The chain combines TRBV20-1 with TRBJ2-1; 12 bases match TRBD2. The V and J ends lost 0 bases and 9 bases, in that order; junction bases with no gene match: 3. CDR3 length: 14 residues. Germline V CDR1 and CDR2: DFQATT, SNEGSKA (reference sequence).

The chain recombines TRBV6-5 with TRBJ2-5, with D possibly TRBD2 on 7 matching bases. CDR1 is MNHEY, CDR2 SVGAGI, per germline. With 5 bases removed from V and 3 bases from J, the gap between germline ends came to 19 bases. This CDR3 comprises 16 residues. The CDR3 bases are TGTGCCAGCAGTCCCGTGCAGGGGAGGGGGGAAGAGACCCAGTACTTC. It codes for CASSPVQGRGEETQYF.

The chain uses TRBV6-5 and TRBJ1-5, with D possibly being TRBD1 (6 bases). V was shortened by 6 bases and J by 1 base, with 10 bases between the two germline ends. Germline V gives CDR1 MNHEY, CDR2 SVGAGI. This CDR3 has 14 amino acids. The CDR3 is CASSTGRSNQPQHF. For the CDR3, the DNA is TGTGCCAGCAGCACAGGGAGGAGCAATCAGCCCCAGCATTTT.

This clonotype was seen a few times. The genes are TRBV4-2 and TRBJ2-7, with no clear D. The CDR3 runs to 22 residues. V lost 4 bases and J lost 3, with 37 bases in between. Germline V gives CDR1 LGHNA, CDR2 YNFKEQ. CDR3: CASSPSAASYMVGKVRNYEQYF. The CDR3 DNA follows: TGTGCCAGCAGCCCCTCGGCAGCCTCGTACATGGTTGGGAAGGTTCGGAACTACGAGCAGTACTTC.